Listed below are T cell receptor beta chains from one sample, sequenced in a study of shared clonotypes between healthy human individuals. Here immunoSEQ multiplex PCR was the method, and the copy in TCRdb shows in-frame clones only, minus some. The sample contains 2 million to 3 million clones, 90% to 95% of which appear only once. Sequencing was performed on naive CD4+ T cells sorted from blood. Receptors were obtained from a young man in good health. Each CDR3 is given with its conserved first and last residue. D genes are given only for firm matches. Size tells how often a clone was seen (once, few, many) or the class of an expanded clone, and some rows leave it out.

>NA|NA|TRBV5-4|TRBJ2-3
TGTGCCAGCAGCTTATATCGGTCAAGCACAGATACGCAGTATTTT
CASSLYRSSTDTQYF
>once|NA|TRBV25-1|TRBJ1-1
TGTGCCAGCAGTGAAACTGGGCAGGGGCAAGCTTTCTTT
CASSETGQGQAFF
>NA|NA|TRBV12-5|TRBJ1-1
TGTGCTAGTGGTTTGCGGGGGGAGGGCACTGAAGCTTTCTTT
CASGLRGEGTEAFF
>NA|NA|TRBV19|TRBJ1-5
TGTGCCAGTAGTATAGATCGAGGTCAGCCCCAGCATTTT
CASSIDRGQPQHF
>NA|NA|TRBV2|TRBJ2-1
TGTGCCAGCAGTATGAGAGGCCGGACAAACAATGAGCAGTTCTTC
CASSMRGRTNNEQFF
>once|NA|TRBV4-1|TRBJ2-7
TGCGCCAGCAGCCCCGACGCGGGGTGGTACGAGCAGTACTTC
CASSPDAGWYEQYF
>NA|NA|TRBV6-5|TRBJ1-1
TGTGCCAGCAGACCTTCGGTTTACATGAACACTGAAGCTTTCTTT
CASRPSVYMNTEAFF
>NA|NA|TRBV7-2|TRBJ1-1
TGTGCCAGCAGCTTCGGGGAGAAGACTGAAGCTTTCTTT
CASSFGEKTEAFF
>NA|NA|TRBV18|TRBJ1-1
TGTGCCAGCTCACCAGCGTTTTTAGAAAACACTGAAGCTTTCTTT
CASSPAFLENTEAFF
>NA|NA|TRBV10-3|TRBJ2-6
TGTGCCATCAGTGAGTCGTTGCTCTCCTCTGGGGCCAACGTCCTGACTTTC
CAISESLLSSGANVLTF
>NA|NA|TRBV2|TRBJ2-5
TGTGCCAGCAGTCCCTATACAGTCAACCAAGAGACCCAGTACTTC
CASSPYTVNQETQYF
>NA|TRBD1|TRBV19|TRBJ2-5
TGTGCCAGTAGTATGGGGTGGACAGGGGGGGAGACCCAGTACTTC
CASSMGWTGGETQYF
>NA|NA|TRBV5-4|TRBJ1-6
TGTGCCAGCAGCTTGGATTGGAACGCAGGGGATTCACCCCTCCACTTT
CASSLDWNAGDSPLHF
>NA|TRBD2|TRBV5-1|TRBJ2-7
TGCGCCAGCAGCCTCCGGACTAGCGGGGAGGGGGTCTACGAGCAGTACTTC
CASSLRTSGEGVYEQYF
>few|NA|TRBV30|TRBJ1-5
TGTGCCTGGAGTGACGAGGGTACTCAGCCCCAGCATTTT
CAWSDEGTQPQHF
>NA|NA|TRBV2|TRBJ1-2
TGTGCCAGCATCGGACTCTCTTCCTATGGCTACACCTTC
CASIGLSSYGYTF
>NA|NA|TRBV7-9|TRBJ1-2
TGTGCCAGCAGCTTAGCCGTTTATCCAGGTAATGGCTACACCTTC
CASSLAVYPGNGYTF
>once|NA|TRBV4-1|TRBJ2-3
TGCGCCAGCAGCCATCCGGGACGGACAGATACGCAGTATTTT
CASSHPGRTDTQYF
>NA|NA|TRBV30|TRBJ1-2
TGTGCCTGGAGCCCCGCAGAGCAGGGGAAAGGCTACACCTTC
CAWSPAEQGKGYTF
>NA|NA|TRBV6-1|TRBJ2-7
TGTGCCAGCAAGGACAGAGCCTACGAGCAGTACTTC
CASKDRAYEQYF
>once|TRBD1|TRBV10-3|TRBJ1-2
TGTGCCATCAGGGGGGACAGAACTAACTATGGCTACACCTTC
CAIRGDRTNYGYTF
>NA|NA|TRBV2|TRBJ1-6
TGTGCCAGCAGTGAAGATGGCAAGAATTCACCCCTCCACTTT
CASSEDGKNSPLHF
>NA|NA|TRBV9|TRBJ1-3
TGTGCCAGCAGCCCAGGGTCGAGCTCTGGAAACACCATATATTTT
CASSPGSSSGNTIYF
>NA|NA|TRBV6-1|TRBJ2-3
TGTGCCAGCAGCCTTGACAGTCCGTGGGATACGCAGTATTTT
CASSLDSPWDTQYF
>NA|TRBD2|TRBV11-2|TRBJ2-5
TGTGCCAGCAGCCGTCCTGGGTTAGCGGGAGGGCCAGAGACCCAGTACTTC
CASSRPGLAGGPETQYF
>few|NA|TRBV4-1|TRBJ1-2
TGCGCCAGCGGGGCCCGCTGGGGCTATGGCTACACCTTC
CASGARWGYGYTF